Below, 26 T cell receptor beta chains from the same sample are listed, as sequenced in a study of Tregs in tolerant kidney transplant recipients. TCRdb keeps only in-frame clones here, not all; method: immunoSEQ multiplex PCR. The table has hundreds of thousands of clones, approximately 83% seen once. Sequences were obtained from CD4+ T cells from blood. Source of these receptors: a human donor in good health.

This sequence joins TRBV7-2 and TRBJ2-3; D possibly corresponds to TRBD2 (6 bases). The CDR3 runs 17 residues. Per germline, CDR1 SGHTA and CDR2 FQGNSA. Trimming removed 2 bases from V and 0 bases from J, with 15 bases in between. The CDR3 DNA reads TGTGCCAGCAGCTTAAAGCTAGCGACCGCTAGCACAGATACGCAGTATTTT. Amino acid sequence: CASSLKLATASTDTQYF. Filled out from reference TRBV7-2 and TRBJ2-3, the complete variable domain reads GAGVSQSPSNKVTEKGKDVELRCDPISGHTALYWYRQSLGQGLEFLIYFQGNSAPDKSGLPSDRFSAERTGGSVSTLTIQRTQQEDSAVYLCASSLKLATASTDTQYFGPGTRLTVL.

This rearrangement joins TRBV7-9 to TRBJ2-1, with 7 bases aligning to TRBD2. From germline, CDR1 is SEHNR and CDR2 FQNEAQ (reference sequence). This CDR3 contains 15 residues. V was clipped by 5 bases and J by 4 bases; unmatched bases: 8. The CDR3 DNA reads TGTGCCAGCAGCCCTTGGCTAGCGGATTACAATGAGCAGTTCTTC. This encodes CASSPWLADYNEQFF.

This clone appeared once. The chain joins TRBV29-1 to TRBJ2-3; 7 nucleotides match TRBD1. The CDR3 extends over 14 amino acids. V was clipped by 5 bases and J by 1 base; unmatched bases: 6. Per germline, CDR1 SQVTM and CDR2 ANQGSEA. The CDR3 region has the DNA TGCAGCGTTACAGGGGTTATAGGCACAGATACGCAGTATTTT. Encoded protein: CSVTGVIGTDTQYF.

This chain uses TRBV30 with TRBJ1-2; 7 positions match TRBD1. The trim removed 5 bases at V and 4 bases at J, leaving 10 bases unmatched. The CDR3 runs 14 residues. CDR1 and CDR2 from the germline V gene are GTSNPN and SVGIG (reference sequence). CDR3: CAWSGRGHSYGYTF. The CDR3, as DNA: TGTGCCTGGTCGGGGAGGGGGCACAGCTATGGCTACACCTTC. The entire variable domain, with the rest obtained from reference TRBV30 and TRBJ1-2, is as follows: SQTIHQWPATLVQPVGSPLSLECTVEGTSNPNLYWYRQAAGRGLQLLFYSVGIGQISSEVPQNLSASRPQDRQFILSSKKLLLSDSGFYLCAWSGRGHSYGYTFGSGTRLTVV.

V usage is TRBV6-4 and J usage is TRBJ2-3, with D tentatively TRBD1 (6 bases). Germline assignment: CDR1 MRHNA and CDR2 SNTAGT. The CDR3 runs to 14 residues. Trimming pared 0 bases from V and 10 bases from J, leaving 14 bases between. The CDR3 bases are TGTGCCAGCAGTGACTCGGTGGGACACCCATCGCAGTATTTT. It is translated as CASSDSVGHPSQYF.

The V gene is TRBV6-5, the J gene TRBJ1-4, with D possibly being TRBD1 (5 bases). Germline CDR1 reads MNHEY; CDR2 reads SVGAGI. The CDR3 covers 16 residues. The V gene lost 0 bases and the J gene lost 4 bases, with 12 bases spanning the gap. The CDR3 loop reads CASSYSVGVRNEKLFF. As DNA, the CDR3 is TGTGCCAGCAGTTACTCGGTGGGGGTCCGTAATGAAAAACTGTTTTTT.

The chain is built from TRBV7-2 and TRBJ2-3; no definite D call. Trimming shortened V by 5 bases and J by 0 bases, and 9 bases separated the two germline ends. Looked up from germline, CDR1 is SGHTA and CDR2 is FQGNSA. The CDR3 is 14 residues long. CDR3 protein: CASSGESSTDTQYF. CDR3 DNA: TGTGCCAGCAGCGGGGAATCTAGCACAGATACGCAGTATTTT. Full variable domain (rest looked up from reference TRBV7-2 and TRBJ2-3): GAGVSQSPSNKVTEKGKDVELRCDPISGHTALYWYRQSLGQGLEFLIYFQGNSAPDKSGLPSDRFSAERTGGSVSTLTIQRTQQEDSAVYLCASSGESSTDTQYFGPGTRLTVL.

The chain has TRBV5-6 and TRBJ2-7, with TRBD2 identical over 9 bases. Germline-derived CDR1 and CDR2 are SGHDT and YYEEEE. This CDR3 has 17 amino acids. Trimming cost V 2 bases and J 6 bases; bases outside gene matches: 15. CDR3 nucleotides: TGTGCCAGCAGCTTATGGGTAGCGGGAGCGCCTGGGGGCGAGCAGTACTTC. It yields the protein CASSLWVAGAPGGEQYF.

The gene calls are TRBV6-1 and TRBJ1-4, with TRBD1 matching 8 bases. Per the germline V gene, CDR1 is MNHNS and CDR2 is SASEGT. V was clipped by 1 base and J by 7 bases; unmatched bases: 2. This CDR3 has 14 residues. In nucleotides, the CDR3 is TGTGCCAGCAGTGAAGGGACAGGGTTTGAAAAACTGTTTTTT. Residues: CASSEGTGFEKLFF.

This clone was detected once. V and J are TRBV5-1 and TRBJ1-1, with 8 bases aligning to TRBD1. The CDR3 has 14 amino acids. Losses at the gene ends were 4 bases for V and 2 bases for J; bases not matched to a gene: 4. Germline V gene sequence: CDR1 SGHRS, CDR2 YFSETQ. The CDR3 protein is CASSTGQGNTEAFF. In nucleotides, the CDR3 is TGCGCCAGCAGCACCGGACAGGGTAACACTGAAGCTTTCTTT.

Details on this clone: The DNA is left out, because the CDR3 cannot be placed on it with certainty; the CDR3 is given as TCRdb lists it. This chain uses TRBV13 with TRBJ2-2; the table's D gene call, TRBD1, was not cross checked with the DNA. Germline CDR1 reads PRHDT; CDR2 reads FYEKMQ (reference sequence). The CDR3 region is 17 residues in length, termini included. The CDR3 region is CASSLVFGTGNTGEPFF.

This chain joins TRBV13 and TRBJ1-1; D uncertain. The V gene's germline CDR1 is PRHDT and CDR2 FYEKMQ (reference sequence). The CDR3 loop spans 14 amino acids. Between the trimmed V and J ends, which lost 3 bases and 5 bases, there was a span of 13 bases. The CDR3 sequence: CASSFRSPGTEAFF. The CDR3, as DNA: TGTGCCAGCAGCTTCCGGTCCCCTGGGACTGAAGCTTTCTTT. Full variable domain (rest looked up from reference TRBV13 and TRBJ1-1): AAGVIQSPRHLIKEKRETATLKCYPIPRHDTVYWYQQGPGQDPQFLISFYEKMQSDKGSIPDRFSAQQFSDYHSELNMSSLELGDSALYFCASSFRSPGTEAFFGQGTRLTVV.

This clone came up once. The rearrangement joins TRBV20-1 to TRBJ2-1; unclear D gene. Looked up from germline, CDR1 is DFQATT and CDR2 is SNEGSKA (reference sequence). Trimming shortened V by 5 bases and J by 7 bases, and 9 bases separated the two germline ends. This CDR3 comprises 11 residues. Here the CDR3 DNA reads TGCAGTGCTGTACCAAGAAATGAGCAGTTCTTC. Translating it yields CSAVPRNEQFF.

The rearrangement links TRBV25-1 to TRBJ1-6; D is uncertain. V was pared by 3 bases and J by 10 bases, with 13 bases between. The germline CDR1 and CDR2 sequences are MGHDK and SYGVNS. CDR3 length: 14 residues. In nucleotides, the CDR3 is TGTGCCAGCAGTGAGGGCATTCGGACCTCACCCCTCCACTTT. Translation: CASSEGIRTSPLHF.

This chain links TRBV2 with TRBJ2-5; 7 positions match TRBD1. Gene TRBJ2-7 matches the end of the DNA better, so the J call may be wrong. CDR3 length equals 14 residues. From germline, CDR1 is SNHLY and CDR2 FYNNEI. The CDR3 DNA reads TGTGCCAGCACCGTGGACAGGAGCTCCTACGAGCAGTACTTC. Residues: CASTVDRSSYEQYF.

This sequence joins TRBV20-1 and TRBJ2-7; TRBD2 matches 7 bases. Looked up from germline, CDR1 is DFQATT and CDR2 is SNEGSKA (reference sequence). After removal of 5 bases from V and 2 bases from J, the junction contained 0 bases not matched to a gene. The CDR3 has 11 amino acids. CDR3: CSAGTTYEQYF. CDR3 nucleotides: TGCAGTGCTGGGACTACCTACGAGCAGTACTTC.

The chain links TRBV13 to TRBJ2-7; 8 bases are a match to TRBD2. The germline V gene encodes CDR1 PRHDT and CDR2 FYEKMQ (reference sequence). There are 15 residues in the CDR3. Trimming took 3 bases from V and 2 from J; bases not matched to a gene: 6. For the CDR3, the DNA is TGTGCCAGCAGCTTCCGTACTAGCGGTCCCTACGAGCAGTACTTC. It yields the protein CASSFRTSGPYEQYF. Filled out from reference TRBV13 and TRBJ2-7, the complete variable domain reads AAGVIQSPRHLIKEKRETATLKCYPIPRHDTVYWYQQGPGQDPQFLISFYEKMQSDKGSIPDRFSAQQFSDYHSELNMSSLELGDSALYFCASSFRTSGPYEQYFGPGTRLTVT.

The J gene is TRBJ2-7, the V gene TRBV4-2, with D unresolved. CDR1 and CDR2 from the germline V gene are LGHNA and YNFKEQ. V lost 1 base, J lost 3 bases, and 7 bases lay in between. The CDR3 spans 13 residues. The CDR3 DNA follows: TGTGCCAGCAGCCAAGTCCAATACTACGAGCAGTACTTC. Translating it yields CASSQVQYYEQYF.

The chain uses TRBV5-4 and TRBJ2-5; 9 bases match TRBD2. This CDR3 region has 15 residues. V was pared by 1 base and J by 5 bases, with 6 bases of the junction left unmatched. Germline V gives CDR1 SGHNT, CDR2 YYREEE (reference sequence). Here the CDR3 reads CASSLTAGGEETQYF. CDR3 nucleotides: TGTGCCAGCAGCTTGACAGCGGGGGGCGAGGAGACCCAGTACTTC.

V usage is TRBV5-1 and J usage is TRBJ1-4, with TRBD1 matching 7 bases. After removal of 3 bases from V and 7 bases from J, the junction contained 6 bases not matched to a gene. The CDR3 consists of 14 residues. Germline loops: CDR1 SGHRS, CDR2 YFSETQ. The CDR3 sequence: CASSSGTVSEKLFF. The CDR3 nucleotides are TGCGCCAGCAGCTCCGGGACAGTAAGTGAAAAACTGTTTTTT.

This chain links TRBV5-6 with TRBJ1-5; a possible D gene is TRBD1 (6 bases). This CDR3 has 16 amino acids. The germline V and J ends were trimmed by 8 bases and 0 bases, with 18 bases remaining between them. From germline, CDR1 is SGHDT and CDR2 YYEEEE. The CDR3 DNA reads TGTGCCAGTAGCCTGACAGGCATTTATAGCAATCAGCCCCAGCATTTT. It encodes CASSLTGIYSNQPQHF.

This chain joins TRBV29-1 and TRBJ2-5; TRBD1 agrees at 8 bases. The CDR3 totals 13 residues. Germline V gene sequence: CDR1 SQVTM, CDR2 ANQGSEA. V dropped 7 bases and J dropped 4; count of bases not matched to a gene: 8. CDR3: CSAGGQGRETQYF. CDR3 sequence (DNA): TGCAGCGCCGGCGGACAGGGTAGAGAGACCCAGTACTTC.

V gene TRBV4-1 combines with J gene TRBJ2-2; perhaps TRBD1 as D (5 bases). From germline, CDR1 is MGHRA and CDR2 YSYEKL. The CDR3 runs 15 residues. Between the trimmed V and J ends, which lost 5 bases and 1 base, there was a span of 11 bases. The CDR3 loop is CASSTPTGNTGELFF. In nucleotides, the CDR3 is TGCGCCAGCAGCACTCCCACAGGGAACACCGGGGAGCTGTTTTTT.

The chain carries TRBV19 and TRBJ1-1; 8 bases are shared with TRBD1. Germline V lookup: CDR1 LNHDA, CDR2 SQIVND (reference sequence). With V trimmed by 6 bases and J by 0 bases, 3 bases remained unmatched. The CDR3 loop spans 14 amino acids. CDR3 region: CASRGQGMNTEAFF. CDR3 DNA: TGTGCCAGTAGAGGACAGGGAATGAACACTGAAGCTTTCTTT.

The rearrangement uses TRBV19 and TRBJ2-7; 9 bases line up with TRBD1. V lost 5 bases, J lost 2 bases, and 7 bases stayed unmatched. In germline, CDR1 is LNHDA, CDR2 SQIVND (reference sequence). The CDR3 is 15 amino acids. CDR3 in DNA: TGTGCCAGTAGTCCAGGACAGGGGCCGGCCTACGAGCAGTACTTC. Translating it yields CASSPGQGPAYEQYF.

The chain is built from TRBV7-9 and TRBJ2-6, with D maybe TRBD1 (5 bases). This CDR3 has 16 amino acids. The V and J ends lost 2 bases and 2 bases respectively, with 10 bases between them. Germline values: CDR1 SEHNR, CDR2 FQNEAQ (reference sequence). The CDR3 sequence: CASSLWQGTGANVLTF. The CDR3 nucleotides are TGTGCCAGCAGCTTATGGCAGGGTACTGGGGCCAACGTCCTGACTTTC.